The following is a TCR beta chain sequence with its context. The antigen is unknown. PCR involved 60 Vbeta and 13 Jbeta primers. TCRdb's copy holds only in-frame clones and misses some; the assay was immunoSEQ multiplex PCR. The sample carries some 120,000 clones, 80% recorded once. The entry originates in a study of cytomegalovirus exposure and HLA in healthy donors. Study-level results: By HLA locus, TCR association rates varied in a later analysis, with DRB1 showing the most and HLA-C the fewest. Reportedly, fewer N-insertions than the roughly 690-donor mean appeared in an Asian-associated ancestry cluster in a later analysis. Later on, a genetic analysis was performed. It linked a missense variant in DCLRE1C with V- and J-gene trimming of TCR beta. A few CMV-associated chains were confirmed in vitro to be specific for CMV antigens.

This TCR derives from a man aged 25-45 years in good health and CMV-seronegative. Material for sequencing was PBMCs.

CDR3 residues: CASGGPPGGETQYF. In DNA, the CDR3 is TGTGCCAGCGGGGGGCCCCCGGGGGGGGAGACCCAGTACTTC. This chain joins TRBV6-1 and TRBJ2-5; 8 nucleotides agree with TRBD2. The germline CDR1 and CDR2 sequences are MNHNS and SASEGT. V lost 8 bases and J lost 5; bases outside the gene matches: 10. This CDR3 contains 14 residues.